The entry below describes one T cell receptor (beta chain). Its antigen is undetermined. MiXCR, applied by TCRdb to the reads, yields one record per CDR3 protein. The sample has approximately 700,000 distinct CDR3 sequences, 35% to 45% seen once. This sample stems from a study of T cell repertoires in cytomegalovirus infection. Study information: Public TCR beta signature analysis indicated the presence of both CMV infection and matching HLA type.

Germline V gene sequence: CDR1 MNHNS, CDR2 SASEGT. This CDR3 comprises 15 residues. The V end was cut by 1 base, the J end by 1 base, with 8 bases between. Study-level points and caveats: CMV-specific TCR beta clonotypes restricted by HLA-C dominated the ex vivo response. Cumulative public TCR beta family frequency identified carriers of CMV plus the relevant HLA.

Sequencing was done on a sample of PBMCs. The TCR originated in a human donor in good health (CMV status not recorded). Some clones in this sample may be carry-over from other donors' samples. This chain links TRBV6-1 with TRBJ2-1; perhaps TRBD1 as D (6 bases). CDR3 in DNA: TGTGCCAGCAGTGAAGGGGGGCTGTCCTACAATGAGCAGTTCTTC. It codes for CASSEGGLSYNEQFF.